This T cell receptor beta chain was recorded in a study of OX40 agonist ivuxolimab in advanced cancers. TCRdb keeps only in-frame clones here, not all; method: immunoSEQ multiplex PCR. Of some 70,000 clones listed, approximately 93% are singletons. On this clone: The antigen is unknown.

The CDR3 totals 15 residues. Looked up from germline, CDR1 is SGHDT and CDR2 is YYEEEE. V lost 0 bases to trimming and J lost 3 bases; unmatched junction nucleotides: 3. Whole-study findings and limits: Relatively little clonal expansion, among the lowest observed, appeared in partial responders at 0.1-3.0 mg/kg. Relative to CD4+ cells, CD8+ T cells on average had more expanded clones.

V gene TRBV5-6 combines with J gene TRBJ2-1, with TRBD2 identical over 7 bases. This sample comprised CD4+ or CD8+ T cells sorted from blood, obtained in a trial of the OX40 agonist ivuxolimab. The receptor was isolated from an adult with an advanced solid tumor such as melanoma, head and neck, liver or kidney cancer. CDR3 bases: TGTGCCAGCAGCTTGGCAGCGGGACTCTACAATGAGCAGTTCTTC. This sequence encodes CASSLAAGLYNEQFF.